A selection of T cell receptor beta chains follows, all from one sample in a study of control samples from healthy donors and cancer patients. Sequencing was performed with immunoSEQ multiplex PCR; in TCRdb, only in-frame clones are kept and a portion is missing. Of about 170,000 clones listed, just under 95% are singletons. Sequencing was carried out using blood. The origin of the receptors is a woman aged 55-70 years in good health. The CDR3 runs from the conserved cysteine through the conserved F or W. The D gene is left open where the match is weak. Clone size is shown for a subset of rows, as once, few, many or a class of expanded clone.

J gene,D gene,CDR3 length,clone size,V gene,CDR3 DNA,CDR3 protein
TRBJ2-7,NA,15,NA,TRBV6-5,TGTGCCAGCAGTTACTCTCCGGGGGACGCCTACGAGCAGTACTTC,CASSYSPGDAYEQYF
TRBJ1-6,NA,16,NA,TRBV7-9,TGTGCCAGCAGCCCCCCGTCGAACTCCTATAATTCACCCCTCCACTTT,CASSPPSNSYNSPLHF
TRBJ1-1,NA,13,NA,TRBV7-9,TGTGCCAGCGGCGATACAGTGAACACTGAAGCTTTCTTT,CASGDTVNTEAFF
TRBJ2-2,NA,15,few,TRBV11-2,TGTGCCAGCAGCTTACTCGGGCCTTACACCGGGGAGCTGTTTTTT,CASSLLGPYTGELFF
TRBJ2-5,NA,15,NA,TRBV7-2,TGTGCCAGCAGCTTAGAACGGCCCTCCAGAGAGACCCAGTACTTC,CASSLERPSRETQYF
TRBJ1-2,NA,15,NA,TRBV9,TGTGCCAGCAGCGTAGCCACAGGGAACGGTTATGGCTACACCTTC,CASSVATGNGYGYTF
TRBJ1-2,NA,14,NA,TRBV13,TGTGCCAGCAGCTATCTTACAGGGATCCAAGGCTACACCTTC,CASSYLTGIQGYTF
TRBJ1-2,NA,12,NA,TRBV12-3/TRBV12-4,TGTGCCAGCAGTCCGCCCAGCTATGGCTACACCTTC,CASSPPSYGYTF
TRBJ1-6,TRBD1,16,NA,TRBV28,TGTGCCAGCAGTTTAGCACAGGGGTCCTATAATTCACCCCTCCACTTT,CASSLAQGSYNSPLHF
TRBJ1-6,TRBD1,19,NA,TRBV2,TGTGCCAGCAGTTTTAGGGACAGGGGGCCAGACCTCTATAATTCACCCCTCCACTTT,CASSFRDRGPDLYNSPLHF
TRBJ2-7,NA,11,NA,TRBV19,TGTGCCAGTGGAAACAGGGACGAGCAGTACTTC,CASGNRDEQYF
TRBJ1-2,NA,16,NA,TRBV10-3,TGTGCCATCAGTGAGCCGTTCCCCCGGGAAAACTATGGCTACACCTTC,CAISEPFPRENYGYTF
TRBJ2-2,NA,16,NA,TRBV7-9,TGTGCCAGCAGCTGGCAGACAGCCCCGAACACCGGGGAGCTGTTTTTT,CASSWQTAPNTGELFF
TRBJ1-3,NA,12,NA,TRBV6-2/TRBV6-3,TGTGCCAGCAGCAACTCTGGAAACACCATATATTTT,CASSNSGNTIYF
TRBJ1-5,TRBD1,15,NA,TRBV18,TGTGCCAGCTCAACGGACAGGGGGGGCGGTCAGCCCCAGCATTTT,CASSTDRGGGQPQHF
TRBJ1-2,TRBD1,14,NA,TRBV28,TGTGCCAGCATAACTATAAACAGGGGAGGTGGCTACACCTTC,CASITINRGGGYTF
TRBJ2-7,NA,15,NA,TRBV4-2,TGTGCCAGCAGCCAAGAGGGGATACCACGCTACGAGCAGTACTTC,CASSQEGIPRYEQYF
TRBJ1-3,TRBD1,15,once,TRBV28,TGTGCCAGCAGTTGGAAACAGGGGGCTAGGAACACCATATATTTT,CASSWKQGARNTIYF
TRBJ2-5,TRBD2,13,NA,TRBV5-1,TGCGCCAGCAGCTTCGGGGGGCAAGAGACCCAGTACTTC,CASSFGGQETQYF
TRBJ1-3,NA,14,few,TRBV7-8,TGTGCCAGCAGCTTAGCGGGGCCTGGAAACACCATATATTTT,CASSLAGPGNTIYF
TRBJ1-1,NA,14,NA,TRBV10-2,TGCGCCAGCAGTTATTCTCAAATCAGAGGTGAAGCTTTCTTT,CASSYSQIRGEAFF
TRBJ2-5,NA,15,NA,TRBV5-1,TGCGCCAGCAGCTTGGGGAACCGGGACGGAGAGACCCAGTACTTC,CASSLGNRDGETQYF
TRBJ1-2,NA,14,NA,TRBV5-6,TGTGCCAGCAGCCGCTTCGGGCGGGAAGATGGCTACACCTTC,CASSRFGREDGYTF
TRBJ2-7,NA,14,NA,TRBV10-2,TGCGCCAGCAGTGACGTTGGGGGGTCCTACGAGCAGTACTTC,CASSDVGGSYEQYF
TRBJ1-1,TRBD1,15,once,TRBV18,TGTGCCAGCTCACAGGGGACAGGTTTGAACACTGAAGCTTTCTTT,CASSQGTGLNTEAFF
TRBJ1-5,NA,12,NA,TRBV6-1,TGTGCCAGCAGTGATGTGGGCCAGCCCCAGCATTTT,CASSDVGQPQHF
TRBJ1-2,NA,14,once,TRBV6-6,TGTGCCAGCAGTTACGATCTCGGGGTGGATGGCTACACCTTC,CASSYDLGVDGYTF
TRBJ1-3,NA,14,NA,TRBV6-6,TGTGCCAGCACTCCGAACACCTCTGGAAACACCATATATTTT,CASTPNTSGNTIYF
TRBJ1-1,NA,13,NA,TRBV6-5,TGTGCCAGCAACACGAATGGGCGCACTGAAGCTTTCTTT,CASNTNGRTEAFF
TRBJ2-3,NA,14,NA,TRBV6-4,TGTGCCAGCAGTGTTGGGGGGGGGCCAGATACGCAGTATTTT,CASSVGGGPDTQYF
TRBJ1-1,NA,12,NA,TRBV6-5,TGTGCCAGCACTAACTGGAACACTGAAGCTTTCTTT,CASTNWNTEAFF
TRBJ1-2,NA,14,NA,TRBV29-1,TGCAGCGTTGTTGTTTTCGAGCAGGGCGATGGCTACACCTTC,CSVVVFEQGDGYTF